This T cell receptor (beta chain) was captured by sequencing in a study of human T cells and chemical hapten exposure. Study-wide context: Patch tests of 0.01% DPC on the upper back were read at 6 days.

From the RACE reads, TCRdb called clonotypes with MiXCR, one entry per CDR3 protein. The repertoire holds 300,000 to 450,000 distinct CDR3 sequences, with roughly 6% as singletons. This clonotype was detected a few times. A junction boundary mismatches the germline segment, possibly from a read error. Time point indicated: pre-sensitization, week 0. The treatment here: therapeutic diphenylcyclopropenone sensitization with weekly scalp DPC. People who gave samples had alopecia, were 18 to 70 years old, and were suitable for DPC. The starting material, unfractionated whole blood, was used for total RNA extraction. CDR3 length: 15 amino acids. Germline V gene data show CDR1 as SGHAT and CDR2 as FQNNGV.

The V and J genes are TRBV11-2 and TRBJ1-1; D is undetermined. This receptor was taken from a woman aged 18 to 35 with alopecia areata. Some clones in this sample may be carry-over from other donors' samples. The specimen comprised whole blood, sampled in connection with sensitization to the hapten diphenylcyclopropenone (DPC). The CDR3: CASSLRGQSATGAFF. The CDR3 nucleotides read TGTGCCAGCAGCTTAAGAGGGCAGTCAGCTACTGGAGCTTTCTTT.